The source of this T cell receptor beta chain is a study of PD-1 blockade in classical Hodgkin lymphoma. Notes on the study in general: Similar baseline diversity was found in complete responders and newly diagnosed patients. By C4D1, diversity of CD4+ TCRs had risen significantly, whereas that of CD8+ TCRs had not.

Germline V gene sequence: CDR1 MNHEY, CDR2 SVGAGI. This CDR3 spans 14 amino acids. Every one of the patients relapsed after autologous stem cell transplantation (brentuximab vedotin exposure was variable). Best response was recorded as complete response, partial response or progressive disease. As to this clone: The antigen is unknown.

The table came from immunoSEQ multiplex PCR; TCRdb's copy has only in-frame clones and leaves some out. The sample lists tens of thousands of clones, 76% seen once, with 20% to 25% in the top ten. The gene calls are TRBV6-5 and TRBJ1-1; D unresolved. The receptor was derived from a human donor with classical Hodgkin lymphoma. Sample: peripheral blood mononuclear cells (PBMCs), taken at baseline. This chain's CDR3 is CASSTRSVNTEAFF. CDR3 in DNA: TGTGCTTCCAGCACCAGGTCCGTGAACACTGAAGCTTTCTTT.